The rows below give T cell receptor beta chains drawn from one sample of a study of preoperative IRX-2 immunotherapy in early breast cancer. Profiled with immunoSEQ multiplex PCR; TCRdb holds only in-frame clones, not every one. The repertoire includes 95,000 to 100,000 clones, roughly 90% of them detected once, and approximately 2% sits in the top ten. Specimen: tumor tissue, collected after IRX-2 immunotherapy. These TCRs come from a human donor with breast cancer. CDR3s include the opening cysteine and the closing phenylalanine or tryptophan. The order of the fields is J gene, V gene, CDR3 protein.

J: TRBJ1-1
V: TRBV5-1
CDR3: CASSRTGTKDTEAFF

J: TRBJ1-1
V: TRBV18
CDR3: CASSRDRANTEAFF

J: TRBJ1-3
V: TRBV6-8
CDR3: CASSRRDMPGNTIYF

J: TRBJ2-1
V: TRBV15
CDR3: CATSRSEEGHRANEQFF

J: TRBJ2-1
V: TRBV28
CDR3: CASSLSGLAGRSEQFF

J: TRBJ1-1
V: TRBV7-8
CDR3: CASRGQGGTEAFF

J: TRBJ2-7
V: TRBV28
CDR3: CASGRVSYEQYF

J: TRBJ2-1
V: TRBV18
CDR3: CASSPRTGVGVGEQFF

J: TRBJ2-7
V: TRBV28
CDR3: CASSLDQSYEQYF

J: TRBJ1-1
V: TRBV6-8
CDR3: CASSQGAPNTEAFF

J: TRBJ1-2
V: TRBV5-1
CDR3: CASSLAPGSMEGYTF

J: TRBJ1-4
V: TRBV19
CDR3: CASSSTGFVKLFF

J: TRBJ2-3
V: TRBV30
CDR3: CAWSGSFTDTQYF

J: TRBJ1-2
V: TRBV30
CDR3: CAWTEQGNYGYTF

J: TRBJ1-2
V: TRBV7-6
CDR3: CASSFERDRSYYGYTF

J: TRBJ2-7
V: TRBV28
CDR3: CASSSPGETSYEQYF

J: TRBJ2-7
V: TRBV18
CDR3: CASSPEVRAARYEQYF

J: TRBJ2-2
V: TRBV11-3
CDR3: CASITDPQLAGELFF

J: TRBJ1-1
V: TRBV30
CDR3: CAWTLGGNTEAFF

J: TRBJ2-5
V: TRBV7-2
CDR3: CASSRPTPRGETQYF

J: TRBJ1-3
V: TRBV7-7
CDR3: CASSWTGSGNTIYF

J: TRBJ1-4
V: TRBV28
CDR3: CASSPHRVEGEKLFF

J: TRBJ1-4
V: TRBV18
CDR3: CASSPGGQSEKLFF

J: TRBJ1-2
V: TRBV25-1
CDR3: CASSDDPGQNYGYTF